Following are 4 T cell receptor beta chains from one sample sequenced in a study of siplizumab effects on memory and regulatory T cells. The method was immunoSEQ multiplex PCR; TCRdb's version includes in-frame clones alone and lacks a portion of them. Here the sample spans just under 85,000 clones, 87% being singletons. Sequenced input: Tregs sorted from blood. The source is a human donor in good health.

The chain is built from TRBV9 and TRBJ2-7; 10 positions agree with TRBD1. Germline CDR1 SGDLS, CDR2 YYNGEE. The CDR3 totals 15 residues. V shed 4 bases and J 3 bases; nucleotides not matched to a gene: 7. CDR3 nucleotides: TGTGCCAGCAGCCCATGGGGGACAGGGGACTACGAGCAGTACTTC. Amino acid sequence: CASSPWGTGDYEQYF.

V is TRBV28 and J is TRBJ1-4; D remains unclear. The CDR3 contains 12 residues. In germline, CDR1 is MDHEN, CDR2 SYDVKM. V lost 9 bases and J lost 3, with 8 bases in between. CDR3 in DNA: TGTGCCAGTGAAAGGGCTAATGAAAAACTGTTTTTT. Its translation is CASERANEKLFF.

The chain joins TRBV6-5 to TRBJ1-3; D might be TRBD1 (6 bases). From germline, CDR1 is MNHEY and CDR2 SVGAGI. This CDR3 contains 14 residues. V was shortened by 8 bases and J by 0 bases, with 11 bases between the two germline ends. The CDR3 bases are TGTGCCAGCTCGAGGGGGGCCTCTGGAAACACCATATATTTT. The encoded protein is CASSRGASGNTIYF.

This clone was observed a handful of times. CDR3 nucleotides: TGTGCCAGCAGTTTAGGGACGAAGGGGGCCGGTCAGCCCCAGCATTTT. Translating it yields CASSLGTKGAGQPQHF. The J gene is TRBJ1-5, the V gene TRBV28, with 7 bases matching TRBD1. The CDR3 extends over 16 amino acids. CDR1 is MDHEN and CDR2 is SYDVKM in the germline V gene. Trimming removed 2 bases from V and 6 bases from J; junction bases left unmatched: 10. Complete variable domain (other parts from reference TRBV28 and TRBJ1-5): DVKVTQSSRYLVKRTGEKVFLECVQDMDHENMFWYRQDPGLGLRLIYFSYDVKMKEKGDIPEGYSVSREKKERFSLILESASTNQTSMYLCASSLGTKGAGQPQHFGDGTRLSIL.